This TCR beta chain was sequenced in a study of shared clonotypes between healthy human individuals. Naive-designated CD8 cells lacked CD45RO, were positively enriched for CCR7, and omitted terminally differentiated effector memory CD45RA+ cells. Template for every sorted-subset replicate PCR totaled 200 to 250 ng DNA, about 30,000 T cell genomes. Only in-frame clones appear in the TCRdb table, and some are missing; sequencing was by immunoSEQ multiplex PCR. Of hundreds of thousands of clones listed, approximately 96% are singletons. The CDR3 has 14 amino acids. V gave up 4 bases and J gave up 3 bases, with 13 bases separating them. Germline V gives CDR1 SEHNR, CDR2 FQNEAQ (reference sequence).

The chain joins TRBV7-9 to TRBJ2-7; D is possibly TRBD1 or TRBD2 (5 bases each). The sequence was obtained from a woman aged 30 to 39 in good health. The material sequenced was naive CD8+ T cells sorted from blood. The CDR3 region is CASSSKGPDYEQYF. The CDR3 DNA follows: TGTGCCAGCAGCTCAAAGGGACCGGACTACGAGCAGTACTTC.